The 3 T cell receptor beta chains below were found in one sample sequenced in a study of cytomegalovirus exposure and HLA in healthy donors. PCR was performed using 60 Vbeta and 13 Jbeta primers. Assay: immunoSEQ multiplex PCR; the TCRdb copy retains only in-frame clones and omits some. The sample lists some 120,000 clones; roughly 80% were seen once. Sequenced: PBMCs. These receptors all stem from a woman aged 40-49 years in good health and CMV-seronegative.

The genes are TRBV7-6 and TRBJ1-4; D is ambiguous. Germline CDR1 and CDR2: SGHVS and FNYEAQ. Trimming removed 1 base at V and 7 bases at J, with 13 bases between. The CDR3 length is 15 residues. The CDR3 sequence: CASSLVGGEVEKLFF. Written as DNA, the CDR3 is TGTGCCAGCAGCTTAGTGGGCGGGGAAGTTGAAAAACTGTTTTTT.

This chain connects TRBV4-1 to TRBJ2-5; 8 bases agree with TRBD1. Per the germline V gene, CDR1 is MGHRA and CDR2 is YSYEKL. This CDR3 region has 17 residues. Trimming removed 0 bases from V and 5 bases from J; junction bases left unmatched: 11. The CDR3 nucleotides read TGCGCCAGCAGCCAAGATATAGGACAGGGAGGATGGGAGACCCAGTACTTC. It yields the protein CASSQDIGQGGWETQYF.

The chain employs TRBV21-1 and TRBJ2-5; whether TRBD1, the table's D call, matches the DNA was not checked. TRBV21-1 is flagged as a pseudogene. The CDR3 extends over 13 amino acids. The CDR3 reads CASSKLREETQYF. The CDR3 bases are TGTGCCAGCAGCAAACTCAGGGAAGAGACCCAGTACTTC.